The next 10 T cell receptor beta chains were all read from a single sample in a study of cytomegalovirus exposure and HLA in healthy donors. The study ran its PCR with 60 Vbeta and 13 Jbeta primers. The assay was immunoSEQ multiplex PCR, and TCRdb's table has in-frame clones only and misses some. Its listing shows about 120,000 clones. The sequenced sample was PBMCs. The receptors stem from a young man in good health and CMV-seronegative.

The CDR3 reads CASSDPIAGAGTDTQYF. The CDR3 DNA follows: TGTGCCAGCAGCGATCCAATAGCGGGGGCCGGCACAGATACGCAGTATTTT. V gene TRBV7-2 combines with J gene TRBJ2-3; 9 bases line up with TRBD2. V trimming: 5 bases; J trimming: 1 base; junction bases outside the gene matches: 10. The length of the CDR3 is 17 residues. The germline CDR1 and CDR2 sequences are SGHTA and FQGNSA.

The V and J genes are TRBV27 and TRBJ2-2, with TRBD2 identical over 11 bases. The V and J ends lost 4 bases and 1 base, in that order; junction bases with no gene match: 8. Germline lookup yields CDR1 MNHEY and CDR2 SMNVEV (reference sequence). The CDR3 is 18 amino acids. The CDR3 is CASSSNLAGGLNTGELFF. The DNA for the CDR3 is TGTGCCAGCAGTTCCAATTTAGCGGGGGGGTTGAACACCGGGGAGCTGTTTTTT.

This CDR3 is CASSPTVSYEQYF. The CDR3 DNA sequence: TGTGCCAGCAGCCCCACTGTGTCCTACGAGCAGTACTTC. This sequence joins TRBV7-2 and TRBJ2-7; D uncertain. The CDR3 sequence is 13 residues long. V lost 5 bases, J lost 1 base, and 9 bases lay in between. Germline CDR1 reads SGHTA; CDR2 reads FQGNSA.

The rearrangement uses TRBV6-1 and TRBJ2-1; D may be TRBD1 (5 bases). Germline V CDR1 and CDR2: MNHNS, SASEGT. The CDR3 spans 13 residues. Trimming removed 11 bases from V and 1 base from J, with 12 bases in between. In nucleotides, the CDR3 is TGTGCCCATTCGGACATTTCCTACAATGAGCAGTTCTTC. This sequence encodes CAHSDISYNEQFF.

This rearrangement joins TRBV5-1 to TRBJ1-4; no firm D call. The germline CDR1 and CDR2 sequences are SGHRS and YFSETQ. V was trimmed by 0 bases and J by 7 bases, leaving 13 bases between them. The CDR3 has 15 amino acids. In DNA form, the CDR3 reads TGCGCCAGCAGCTTGGAAACAGCACCTCGTGAAAAACTGTTTTTT. This gives the protein CASSLETAPREKLFF.

This chain links TRBV7-2 with TRBJ2-3; D gene uncertain. Germline V CDR1 and CDR2: SGHTA, FQGNSA. This CDR3 has 15 amino acids. The V end lost 1 base, the J end lost 6 bases, and 14 bases lay between the germline ends. DNA of the CDR3: TGTGCCAGCAGCTTAGTTCTCCTAGGTGGGGATACGCAGTATTTT. As protein: CASSLVLLGGDTQYF.

The chain employs TRBV19 and TRBJ1-5, with a possible D match to TRBD1 (6 bases). Trimming took 4 bases from V and 7 from J, leaving 8 bases between them. This CDR3 region has 12 residues. Germline CDR1 and CDR2: LNHDA and SQIVND (reference sequence). CDR3 nucleotide sequence: TGTGCCAGTAGTACAGGGGACCAGCCCCAGCATTTT. The encoded protein is CASSTGDQPQHF. Full variable domain (missing parts from reference TRBV19 and TRBJ1-5): DGGITQSPKYLFRKEGQNVTLSCEQNLNHDAMYWYRQDPGQGLRLIYYSQIVNDFQKGDIAEGYSVSREKKESFPLTVTSAQKNPTAFYLCASSTGDQPQHFGDGTRLSIL.

The chain combines TRBV28 with TRBJ1-2; perhaps TRBD1 as D (6 bases). V lost 7 bases and J 2 bases, leaving 20 bases between the germline ends. There are 16 residues in the CDR3. From germline, CDR1 is MDHEN and CDR2 SYDVKM. CDR3 DNA: TGTGCCAGCAACACCCCCGGGACAACTACCAACTATGGCTACACCTTC. Protein: CASNTPGTTTNYGYTF.

The chain couples TRBV4-3 to TRBJ2-3; TRBD1 matches at 8 bases. This CDR3 spans 14 amino acids. V gave up 0 bases and J gave up 4 bases; unmatched junction bases: 0. Germline CDR1 and CDR2: LGHNA and YSLEER. Here the CDR3 DNA reads TGCGCCAGCAGCCAAGAACAGGGGGCAGATACGCAGTATTTT. Encoded protein: CASSQEQGADTQYF.

The CDR3 loop is CASLTPGLNTEAFF. CDR3 sequence (DNA): TGTGCCAGCCTGACCCCGGGTTTGAACACTGAAGCTTTCTTT. The V and J genes are TRBV28 and TRBJ1-1; no reliable D call. Germline V gene data show CDR1 as MDHEN and CDR2 as SYDVKM. The germline V and J ends were trimmed by 8 bases and 0 bases, with 13 bases remaining between them. This CDR3 has 14 amino acids.